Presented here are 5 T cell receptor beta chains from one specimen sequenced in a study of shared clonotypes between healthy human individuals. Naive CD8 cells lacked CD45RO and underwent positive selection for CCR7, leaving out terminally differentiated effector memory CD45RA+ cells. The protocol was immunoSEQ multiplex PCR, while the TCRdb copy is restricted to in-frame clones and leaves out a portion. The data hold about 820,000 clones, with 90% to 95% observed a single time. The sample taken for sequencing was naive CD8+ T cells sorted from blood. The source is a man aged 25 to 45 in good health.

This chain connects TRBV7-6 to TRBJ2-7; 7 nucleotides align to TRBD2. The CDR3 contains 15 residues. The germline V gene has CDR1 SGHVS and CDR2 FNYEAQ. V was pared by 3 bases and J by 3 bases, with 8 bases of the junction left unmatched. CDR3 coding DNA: TGTGCCAGCAGCTTGGAACAAACGGGAGGCTACGAGCAGTACTTC. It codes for CASSLEQTGGYEQYF.

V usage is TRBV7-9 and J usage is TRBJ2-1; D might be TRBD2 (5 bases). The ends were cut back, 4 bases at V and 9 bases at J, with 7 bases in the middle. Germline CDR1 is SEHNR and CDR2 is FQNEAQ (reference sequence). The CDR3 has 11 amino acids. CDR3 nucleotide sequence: TGTGCCAGCAGCTGGAGCGGTGAGCAGTTCTTC. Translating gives CASSWSGEQFF.

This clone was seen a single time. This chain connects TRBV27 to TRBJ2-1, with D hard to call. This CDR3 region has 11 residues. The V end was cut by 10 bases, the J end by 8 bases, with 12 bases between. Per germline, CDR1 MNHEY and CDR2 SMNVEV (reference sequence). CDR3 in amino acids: CATAVGYEQFF. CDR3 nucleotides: TGTGCCACCGCGGTGGGCTATGAGCAGTTCTTC.

This CDR3 is CASSAPSGLAGVDSYNEQFF. The CDR3 DNA is TGTGCCAGCAGCGCACCGTCGGGACTAGCGGGAGTAGACTCCTACAATGAGCAGTTCTTC. The chain couples TRBV21-1 to TRBJ2-1; the listed D gene, TRBD2, was not tested against the DNA. TRBV21-1 counts as a pseudogene. CDR3 size: 20 residues.

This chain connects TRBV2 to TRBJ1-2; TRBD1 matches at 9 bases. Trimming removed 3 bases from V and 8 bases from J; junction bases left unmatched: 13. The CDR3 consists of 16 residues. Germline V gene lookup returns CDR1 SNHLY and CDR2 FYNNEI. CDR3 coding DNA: TGTGCCAGCAGTGATCGTGACCGGACAGGGGATGAGGGCTACACCTTC. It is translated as CASSDRDRTGDEGYTF.